The sequence of this T cell receptor beta chain was determined in a study of T cell changes during pregnancy in multiple sclerosis. Unmatched junction bases numbered 14, after V lost 4 bases and J lost 9 bases. From germline, CDR1 is MNHNS and CDR2 SASEGT. This CDR3 has 17 amino acids. The data were produced by immunoSEQ multiplex PCR, yet TCRdb's version contains in-frame clones alone and is incomplete. In the table there are more than 65,000 clones, roughly 88% of which are singletons. This clonotype originated in a female donor in good health, enrolled as a control in a pregnancy study. This specimen was peripheral blood, taken after pregnancy. The chain combines TRBV6-1 with TRBJ2-1, with 11 bases aligning to TRBD2. The chain's CDR3 is CASSALTSGGARGEQFF. The CDR3 region has the DNA TGTGCCAGCAGTGCTTTAACTAGCGGGGGTGCCCGCGGTGAGCAGTTCTTC.